What follows are 10 T cell receptor beta chains derived from one specimen sequenced in a study of spatial heterogeneity in lung cancer. One entry per CDR3 protein results from TCRdb running MiXCR on the 5' RACE reads. The sample records under 85,000 distinct CDR3 sequences, around 7.8% being singletons. The sample's time point: sample taken at primary tumor resection. Source: PBMCs, taken at surgery. All receptors derive from a male donor with early-stage non-small cell lung cancer.

This clonotype was observed a handful of times. This chain links TRBV6-5 with TRBJ1-2; 9 nucleotides match TRBD1. V shed 0 bases, J shed 14 bases, and the junction held 22 bases outside the gene matches. The CDR3 is 18 residues long. Germline CDR1 reads MNHEY; CDR2 reads SVGAGI. The CDR3: CASSYSPVTGGLAGEDTF. CDR3 sequence (DNA): TGTGCCAGCAGTTACTCCCCCGTGACAGGGGGTCTGGCCGGGGAGGATACCTTC.

In its sample, this clonotype was seen many times. V and J are TRBV5-1 and TRBJ1-2; the match to TRBD1 covers 7 bases. In germline, CDR1 is SGHRS, CDR2 YFSETQ. The CDR3 is 13 residues long. The V segment lost 3 bases and the J segment 3 bases; nucleotides outside the gene matches: 2. In nucleotides, the CDR3 is TGCGCCAGCAGCTCAACAGGGGACTATGGCTACACCTTC. As protein: CASSSTGDYGYTF.

The chain carries TRBV20-1 and TRBJ1-4; 8 bases fit TRBD1. The V and J ends lost 0 bases and 8 bases, in that order; junction bases with no gene match: 8. Germline-derived CDR1 and CDR2 are DFQATT and SNEGSKA (reference sequence). The CDR3 loop spans 15 amino acids. CDR3 bases: TGCAGTGCTAGAGATGGAGGACAGGGATGGGAAAAACTGTTTTTT. Encoded protein: CSARDGGQGWEKLFF.

This clonotype was recorded at least ten times. The chain links TRBV7-8 to TRBJ1-1; D may be TRBD1 (5 bases). Germline loops: CDR1 SGHVS, CDR2 FQNEAQ. The CDR3 spans 13 residues. Trimming shortened V by 5 bases and J by 5 bases, and 12 bases separated the two germline ends. The CDR3 is CASSLSQGTEAFF. The CDR3 bases are TGTGCCAGCAGCCTGTCCCAGGGAACTGAAGCTTTCTTT. Full variable domain (outside the CDR3, taken from reference TRBV7-8 and TRBJ1-1): GAGVSQSPRYKVAKRGQDVALRCDPISGHVSLFWYQQALGQGPEFLTYFQNEAQLDKSGLPSDRFFAERPEGSVSTLKIQRTQQEDSAVYLCASSLSQGTEAFFGQGTRLTVV.

This clonotype was recorded a few times. The chain joins TRBV30 to TRBJ1-1; D possibly corresponds to TRBD1 (5 bases). The CDR3 is 11 residues long. Germline CDR1 reads GTSNPN; CDR2 reads SVGIG (reference sequence). Between the trimmed V and J ends, which lost 2 bases and 5 bases, there was a span of 6 bases. Written as DNA, the CDR3 is TGTGCCTGGAGTTGGGGGACTGAAGCTTTCTTT. Translated: CAWSWGTEAFF.

For this clonotype: A read error may explain this, as a much larger clone is one base away. The rearrangement uses TRBV12-3 or TRBV12-4 and TRBJ1-1; D may be TRBD1 (6 bases). The CDR3 length is 14 residues. The ends were cut back, 6 bases at V and 4 bases at J, with 15 bases in the middle. CDR3 amino acids: CASRRQVGGTEAFF. CDR3 in DNA: TGTGCCAGCAGGCGACAGGTTGGGGGCACTGAAGCTTTCTTT.

This chain joins TRBV6-2 or TRBV6-3 and TRBJ2-5; D gene uncertain. Trimming removed 5 bases from V and 4 bases from J, with 8 bases in between. CDR1 is MNHEY, CDR2 SVGEGT, per germline. The CDR3 loop spans 12 amino acids. Written as DNA, the CDR3 is TGTGCCAGCAGTCCCTCCACAGAGACCCAGTACTTC. Translating gives CASSPSTETQYF.

V and J are TRBV5-1 and TRBJ2-5, with 8 bases lining up with TRBD1. V trimming: 9 bases; J trimming: 4 bases; junction bases outside the gene matches: 11. The germline CDR1 and CDR2 sequences are SGHRS and YFSETQ. The CDR3 consists of 14 residues. The CDR3 protein is CATSGGRVRETQYF. Here the CDR3 DNA reads TGCGCCACCTCAGGGGGCCGGGTGAGAGAGACCCAGTACTTC. Using reference TRBV5-1 and TRBJ2-5 for the parts outside the CDR3, the full variable domain is KAGVTQTPRYLIKTRGQQVTLSCSPISGHRSVSWYQQTPGQGLQFLFEYFSETQRNKGNFPGRFSGRQFSNSRSEMNVSTLELGDSALYLCATSGGRVRETQYFGPGTRLLVL.

This clonotype was observed many times. The rearrangement uses TRBV3-1 and TRBJ2-7; D remains unclear. CDR3 size: 14 residues. V was shortened by 1 base and J by 0 bases, with 7 bases between the two germline ends. Per germline, CDR1 LGHDT and CDR2 YNNKEL (reference sequence). DNA for the CDR3: TGTGCCAGCAGCCAAGGACCCAGCTCCTACGAGCAGTACTTC. Translation: CASSQGPSSYEQYF.

This clonotype was counted at least ten times. The chain combines TRBV4-2 with TRBJ2-7; 8 bases are a match to TRBD1. There are 15 residues in the CDR3. Germline V gene data show CDR1 as LGHNA and CDR2 as YNFKEQ. The ends lost 0 bases at V and 2 bases at J; junction bases unmatched: 3. The CDR3 loop is CASSQDRQGTYEQYF. CDR3 DNA sequence: TGTGCCAGCAGCCAAGATCGACAGGGGACCTACGAGCAGTACTTC.